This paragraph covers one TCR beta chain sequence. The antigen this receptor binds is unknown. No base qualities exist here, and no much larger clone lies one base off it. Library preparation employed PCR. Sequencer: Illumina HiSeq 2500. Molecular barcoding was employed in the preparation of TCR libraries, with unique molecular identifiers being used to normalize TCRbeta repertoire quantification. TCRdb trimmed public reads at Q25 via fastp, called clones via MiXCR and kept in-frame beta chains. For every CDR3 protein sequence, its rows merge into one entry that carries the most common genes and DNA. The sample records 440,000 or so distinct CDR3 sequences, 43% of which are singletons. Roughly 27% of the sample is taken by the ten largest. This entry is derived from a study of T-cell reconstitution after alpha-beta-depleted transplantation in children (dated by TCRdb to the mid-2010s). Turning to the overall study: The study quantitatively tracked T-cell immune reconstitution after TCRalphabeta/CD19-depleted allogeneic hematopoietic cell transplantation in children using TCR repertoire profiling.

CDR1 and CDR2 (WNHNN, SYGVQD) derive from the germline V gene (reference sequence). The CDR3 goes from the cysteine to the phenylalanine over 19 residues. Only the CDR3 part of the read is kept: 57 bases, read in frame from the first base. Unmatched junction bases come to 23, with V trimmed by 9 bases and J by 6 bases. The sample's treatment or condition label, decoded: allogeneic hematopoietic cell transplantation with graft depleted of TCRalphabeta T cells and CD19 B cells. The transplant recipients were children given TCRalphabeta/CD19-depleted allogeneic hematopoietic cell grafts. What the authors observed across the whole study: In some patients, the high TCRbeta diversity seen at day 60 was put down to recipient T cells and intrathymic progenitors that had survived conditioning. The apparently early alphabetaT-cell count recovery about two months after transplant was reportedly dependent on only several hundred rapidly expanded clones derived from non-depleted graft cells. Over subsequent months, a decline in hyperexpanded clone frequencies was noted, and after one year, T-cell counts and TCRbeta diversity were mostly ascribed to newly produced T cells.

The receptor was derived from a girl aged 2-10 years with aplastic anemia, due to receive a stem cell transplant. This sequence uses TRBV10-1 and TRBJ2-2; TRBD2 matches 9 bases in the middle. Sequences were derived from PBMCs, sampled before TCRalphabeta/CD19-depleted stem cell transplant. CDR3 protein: CASPGSLFLSGSEAGELFF. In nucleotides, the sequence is TGCGCCAGTCCTGGTTCCCTCTTCCTTAGCGGGAGTGAGGCCGGGGAGCTGTTTTTT.